The entry below describes one T cell receptor beta chain. These data are taken from a study of long-term antiretroviral therapy in people with HIV. Post-ART PBMC samples numbered at least two per donor, and pre-ART ones at least one. immunoSEQ v3.0 was run at survey level. TCRdb's copy holds only in-frame clones and misses some; the assay was immunoSEQ multiplex PCR. The sample contains fewer than 30,000 clones, approximately 80% of which appear only once. Germline CDR1 and CDR2: SGHNT and YENEEA. V gave up 5 bases and J gave up 6 bases; unmatched junction bases: 3. The CDR3 totals 13 residues. This material consisted of unsorted PBMCs, taken 2.7 to 2.8 years after starting antiretroviral therapy. This TCR was sampled from a man aged 30 to 45 with HIV. The J gene is TRBJ1-2, the V gene TRBV11-3; 10 bases agree with TRBD1. The CDR3 DNA is TGTGCCAGCAGCGCCGGGACAGGGGATGGCTACACCTTC. This sequence encodes CASSAGTGDGYTF.